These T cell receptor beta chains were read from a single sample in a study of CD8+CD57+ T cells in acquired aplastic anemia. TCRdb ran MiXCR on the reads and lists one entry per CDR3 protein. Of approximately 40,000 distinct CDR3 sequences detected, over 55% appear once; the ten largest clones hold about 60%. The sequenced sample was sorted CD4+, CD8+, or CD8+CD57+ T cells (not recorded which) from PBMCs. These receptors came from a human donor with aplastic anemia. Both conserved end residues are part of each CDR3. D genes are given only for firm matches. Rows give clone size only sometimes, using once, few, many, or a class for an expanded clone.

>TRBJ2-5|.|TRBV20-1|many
CSAAGAQETQYF
TGCAGTGCAGCAGGGGCCCAAGAGACCCAGTACTTC
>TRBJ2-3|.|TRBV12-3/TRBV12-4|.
CASSFGEGTADTQYF
.
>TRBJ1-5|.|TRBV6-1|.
CATRDRYSNQPQHF
TGTGCCACCCGGGACCGCTATAGCAATCAGCCCCAGCATTTT
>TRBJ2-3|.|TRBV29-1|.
CSVEGYRSTDTQYF
TGCAGCGTTGAGGGATACAGGAGCACAGATACGCAGTATTTT
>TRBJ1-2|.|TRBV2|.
CAIKDGYGYTF
TGTGCCATCAAAGATGGCTATGGCTACACCTTC
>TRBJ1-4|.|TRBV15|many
CATSRRGAGEKLFF
TGTGCCACCAGCCGTCGGGGGGCAGGTGAAAAACTGTTTTTT
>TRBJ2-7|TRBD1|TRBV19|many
CASSKTGAGSYEQYF
TGTGCCAGTAGTAAGACAGGGGCGGGCTCCTACGAGCAGTACTTC
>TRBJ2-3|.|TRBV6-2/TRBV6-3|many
CASSYTGGATDTQYF
TGTGCCAGCAGTTACACCGGGGGAGCGACAGATACGCAGTATTTT
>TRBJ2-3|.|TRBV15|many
CATSARDWITDTQYF
TGTGCCACCAGCGCGCGGGACTGGATCACAGATACGCAGTATTTT
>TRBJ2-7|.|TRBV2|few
CASSKQGLPLEQYF
TGTGCCAGCAGTAAACAGGGTCTTCCTCTCGAGCAGTACTTC
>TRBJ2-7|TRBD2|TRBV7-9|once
CASSLGLGEQYF
TGTGCCAGCAGCTTGGGACTAGGCGAGCAGTACTTC
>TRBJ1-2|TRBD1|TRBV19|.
CASSGGTGRSGYTF
TGTGCCAGTAGTGGAGGGACAGGGAGAAGTGGCTACACCTTC
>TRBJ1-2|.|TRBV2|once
CASSDYSHYGYTF
TGTGCCAGCAGCGATTACAGCCACTATGGCTACACCTTC
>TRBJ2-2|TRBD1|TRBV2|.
CASRDRVTGELFF
TGTGCCAGCAGGGACAGGGTCACCGGGGAGCTGTTTTTT
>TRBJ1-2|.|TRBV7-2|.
CASSYSGQPGKGYTF
TGTGCCAGCAGCTATAGCGGACAGCCGGGAAAAGGCTACACCTTC
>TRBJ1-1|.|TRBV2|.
CASSEAGSTRRGTEAFF
TGTGCCAGCAGTGAAGCGGGATCGACCCGGCGGGGTACTGAAGCTTTCTTT
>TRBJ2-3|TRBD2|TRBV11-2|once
CASSAGWGGFTDTQYF
TGTGCCAGCAGCGCGGGGTGGGGAGGGTTCACAGATACGCAGTATTTT
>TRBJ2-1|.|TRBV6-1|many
CASSEAGSSYNEQFF
TGTGCCAGCAGTGAAGCCGGGAGCTCCTACAATGAGCAGTTCTTC
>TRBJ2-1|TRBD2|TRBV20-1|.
CSARGLAGVDEQFF
TGCAGTGCTAGAGGACTAGCGGGGGTCGATGAGCAGTTCTTC
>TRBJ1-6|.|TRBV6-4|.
CATPPPRNSPLHF
TGTGCCACCCCCCCTCCTAGGAATTCACCCCTCCACTTT
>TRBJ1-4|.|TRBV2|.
CASRLGQGGEKLFF
TGTGCCAGCAGATTAGGTCAGGGAGGTGAAAAACTGTTTTTT
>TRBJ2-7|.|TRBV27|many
CASSLSVTGFINEQYF
TGTGCCAGCAGTTTATCGGTAACAGGGTTCATCAACGAGCAGTACTTC
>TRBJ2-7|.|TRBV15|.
CATSRDPEGEQYF
TGTGCCACCAGCAGAGATCCCGAAGGCGAGCAGTACTTC
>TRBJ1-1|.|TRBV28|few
CASSKTRNTEAFF
TGTGCCAGCAGCAAAACACGTAACACTGAAGCTTTCTTT
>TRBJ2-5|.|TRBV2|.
CASRNRAGETQYF
TGTGCCAGCAGGAACAGGGCCGGGGAGACCCAGTACTTC
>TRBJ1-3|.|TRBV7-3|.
CASSRGGRDTIYF
TGTGCCAGCAGCCGCGGAGGGAGGGACACCATATATTTT
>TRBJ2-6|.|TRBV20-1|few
CSARYANVLTF
TGCAGTGCTAGATATGCCAACGTCCTGACTTTC
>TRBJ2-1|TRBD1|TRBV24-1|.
CATSDLRDRGNEQFF
TGTGCCACCAGTGATTTGAGGGACAGGGGCAATGAGCAGTTCTTC
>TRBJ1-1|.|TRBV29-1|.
CTITRVTEAFF
TGCACAATTACCAGGGTCACTGAAGCTTTCTTT